Listed here are 11 T cell receptor beta chains from one sample, sequenced in a study of T cell changes during pregnancy in multiple sclerosis. The method was immunoSEQ multiplex PCR; TCRdb's version includes in-frame clones alone and lacks a portion of them. The table records 20,000 to 25,000 clones, about 90% of them present only once. The sequences come from CD8+ T cells from peripheral blood mononuclear cells, collected after pregnancy. Receptors were obtained from a female donor with multiple sclerosis, enrolled in a pregnancy study.

The chain joins TRBV6-6 to TRBJ1-5; TRBD1 matches 9 bases. V lost 5 bases to trimming and J lost 2 bases; unmatched junction nucleotides: 7. The CDR3 is 16 amino acids. From germline, CDR1 is MNHNY and CDR2 SVGAGI (reference sequence). The CDR3 DNA sequence: TGTGCCAGCAGTCGGACAGGGGAAAAAGGCAATCAGCCCCAGCATTTT. Translated: CASSRTGEKGNQPQHF.

This chain links TRBV4-1 with TRBJ2-6; no clear D gene. Germline V lookup: CDR1 MGHRA, CDR2 YSYEKL. Trimming took 3 bases from V and 4 from J, leaving 10 bases between them. The CDR3 length is 15 residues. CDR3 DNA: TGCGCCAGCAGCCAGATCGGGTCCGGGGCCAACGTCCTGACTTTC. The encoded protein is CASSQIGSGANVLTF.

This chain links TRBV5-1 with TRBJ1-2, with D possibly TRBD1 on 5 matching bases. Trimming took 1 base from V and 5 from J, leaving 15 bases between them. Looked up from germline, CDR1 is SGHRS and CDR2 is YFSETQ. The CDR3 length is 15 residues. The DNA of the CDR3 is TGCGCCAGCAGCTTGCAAGGGGCAGGGAAATATGGCTACACCTTC. Protein sequence: CASSLQGAGKYGYTF. The variable domain in full, with the rest retrieved from reference TRBV5-1 and TRBJ1-2, is KAGVTQTPRYLIKTRGQQVTLSCSPISGHRSVSWYQQTPGQGLQFLFEYFSETQRNKGNFPGRFSGRQFSNSRSEMNVSTLELGDSALYLCASSLQGAGKYGYTFGSGTRLTVV.

CDR3 in amino acids: CASSLFRDTEAFF. The CDR3 bases are TGTGCCAGCAGCTTGTTCAGGGACACTGAAGCTTTCTTT. The V gene is TRBV11-3, the J gene TRBJ1-1, with D maybe TRBD1 (5 bases). V lost 3 bases to trimming and J lost 3 bases, with 8 bases between them. From germline, CDR1 is SGHNT and CDR2 YENEEA. The CDR3 has 13 amino acids.

The V gene is TRBV19, the J gene TRBJ2-7, with D tentatively TRBD1 (8 bases). The V gene lost 7 bases and the J gene lost 3 bases, with 16 bases spanning the gap. This CDR3 is 14 amino acids long. Germline V lookup: CDR1 LNHDA, CDR2 SQIVND (reference sequence). CDR3 sequence (DNA): TGTGCCAGTAAACCGACAGGGGAGGGCTACGAGCAGTACTTC. Translated, it gives CASKPTGEGYEQYF.

The chain joins TRBV19 to TRBJ1-1; weak D call: TRBD1 (5 bases). The germline V gene encodes CDR1 LNHDA and CDR2 SQIVND (reference sequence). V lost 5 bases and J lost 3, with 22 bases in between. The length of the CDR3 is 17 residues. The CDR3 coding sequence is TGTGCCAGTAGTCCACGCAGGGCACTGGGTTATGACACTGAAGCTTTCTTT. It translates to CASSPRRALGYDTEAFF. The full variable domain, rest sourced from reference TRBV19 and TRBJ1-1, is DGGITQSPKYLFRKEGQNVTLSCEQNLNHDAMYWYRQDPGQGLRLIYYSQIVNDFQKGDIAEGYSVSREKKESFPLTVTSAQKNPTAFYLCASSPRRALGYDTEAFFGQGTRLTVV.

The chain combines TRBV5-6 with TRBJ2-4; possible D gene TRBD2, 6 bases. The CDR3 length is 14 residues. Germline CDR1 and CDR2: SGHDT and YYEEEE. V was pared by 1 base and J by 7 bases, with 12 bases between. The DNA for the CDR3 is TGTGCCAGCAGCTTGTCGCGGGACCACAACATTCAGTACTTC. It is translated as CASSLSRDHNIQYF. Full variable domain (rest looked up from reference TRBV5-6 and TRBJ2-4): DAGVTQSPTHLIKTRGQQVTLRCSPKSGHDTVSWYQQALGQGPQFIFQYYEEEERQRGNFPDRFSGHQFPNYSSELNVNALLLGDSALYLCASSLSRDHNIQYFGAGTRLSVL.

By share, this clone counts as medium-sized. At one boundary the junction diverges from the germline segment, which might be a read error. The chain carries TRBV27 and TRBJ1-1, with D possibly matching TRBD1 (5 bases). The CDR3 spans 12 residues. The germline CDR1 and CDR2 sequences are MNHEY and SMNVEV (reference sequence). CDR3 in amino acids: CASSFYGTDAFF. The CDR3 DNA reads TGTGCCAGCAGTTTTTATGGGACTGACGCTTTCTTT.

The chain links TRBV5-4 to TRBJ2-2, with D perhaps TRBD2 (5 bases). CDR1 is SGHNT, CDR2 YYREEE, per germline (reference sequence). The CDR3 is 14 residues long. V lost 5 bases and J 5 bases, leaving 13 bases between the germline ends. The CDR3 region has the DNA TGTGCCAGCAGTGACTTGAGGGAGACCGGGGAGCTGTTTTTT. Amino acids: CASSDLRETGELFF.

The V gene is TRBV19, the J gene TRBJ2-7, with 10 nucleotides matching TRBD1. The CDR3 runs 15 residues. V shed 7 bases and J 3 bases; nucleotides not matched to a gene: 9. Germline values: CDR1 LNHDA, CDR2 SQIVND (reference sequence). CDR3 nucleotide sequence: TGTGCCAGTAAAAGCGGACAGGGGGAGATCTACGAGCAGTACTTC. The encoded protein is CASKSGQGEIYEQYF.

The chain uses TRBV14 and TRBJ2-7; the D gene is possibly TRBD2 (6 bases). CDR3 length: 13 residues. V lost 0 bases and J 4 bases, leaving 7 bases between the germline ends. Germline CDR1 reads SGHDN; CDR2 reads FVKESK. The CDR3 nucleotides are TGTGCCAGCAGCCAAGATGCGGGGTACGAGCAGTACTTC. Residues: CASSQDAGYEQYF.